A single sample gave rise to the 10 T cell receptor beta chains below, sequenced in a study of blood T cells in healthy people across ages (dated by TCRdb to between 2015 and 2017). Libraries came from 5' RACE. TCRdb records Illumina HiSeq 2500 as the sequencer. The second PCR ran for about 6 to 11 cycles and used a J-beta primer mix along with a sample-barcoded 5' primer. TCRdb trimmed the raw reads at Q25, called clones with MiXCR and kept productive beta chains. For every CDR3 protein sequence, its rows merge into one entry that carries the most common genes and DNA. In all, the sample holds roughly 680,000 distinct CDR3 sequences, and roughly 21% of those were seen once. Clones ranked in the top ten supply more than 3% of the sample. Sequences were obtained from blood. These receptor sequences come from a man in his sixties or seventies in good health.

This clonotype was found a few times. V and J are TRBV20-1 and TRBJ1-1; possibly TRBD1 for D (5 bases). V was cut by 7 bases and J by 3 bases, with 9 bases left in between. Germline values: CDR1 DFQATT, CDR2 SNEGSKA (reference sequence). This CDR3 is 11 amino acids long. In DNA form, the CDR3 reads TGCAGTGGGCAGGGCTACACTGAAGCTTTCTTT. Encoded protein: CSGQGYTEAFF.

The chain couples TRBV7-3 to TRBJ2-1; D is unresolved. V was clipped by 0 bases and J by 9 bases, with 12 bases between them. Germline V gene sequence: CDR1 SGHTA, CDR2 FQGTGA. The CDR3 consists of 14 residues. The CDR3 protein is CASSLTAGRVEQFF. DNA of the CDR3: TGTGCCAGCAGCTTAACGGCAGGTAGGGTTGAGCAGTTCTTC.

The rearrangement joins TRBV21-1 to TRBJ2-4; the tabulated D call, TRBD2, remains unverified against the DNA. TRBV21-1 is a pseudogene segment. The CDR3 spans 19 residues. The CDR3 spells CASSKTLAGEDQGNNIQYF. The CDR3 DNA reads TGTGCCAGCAGCAAAACACTAGCGGGAGAGGATCAAGGCAATAACATTCAGTACTTC.

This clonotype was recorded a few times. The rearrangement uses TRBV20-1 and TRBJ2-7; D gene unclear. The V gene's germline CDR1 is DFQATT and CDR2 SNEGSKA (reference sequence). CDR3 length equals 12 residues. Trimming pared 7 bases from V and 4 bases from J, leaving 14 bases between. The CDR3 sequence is CSVISRRYEQYF. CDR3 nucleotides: TGCAGTGTTATTTCCAGGCGGTACGAGCAGTACTTC.

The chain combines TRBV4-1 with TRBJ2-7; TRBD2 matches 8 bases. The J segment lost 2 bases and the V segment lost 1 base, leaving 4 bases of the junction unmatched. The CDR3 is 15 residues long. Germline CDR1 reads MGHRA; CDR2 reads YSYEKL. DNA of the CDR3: TGCGCCAGCAGCCAAGCACTAGCGGAAACCTACGAGCAGTACTTC. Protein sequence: CASSQALAETYEQYF.

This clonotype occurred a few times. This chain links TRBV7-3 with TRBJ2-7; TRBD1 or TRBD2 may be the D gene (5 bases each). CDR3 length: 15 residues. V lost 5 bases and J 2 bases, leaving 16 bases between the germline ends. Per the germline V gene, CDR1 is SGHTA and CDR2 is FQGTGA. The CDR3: CASSPTPGRTYEQYF. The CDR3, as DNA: TGTGCCAGCAGCCCAACTCCGGGGCGCACCTACGAGCAGTACTTC.

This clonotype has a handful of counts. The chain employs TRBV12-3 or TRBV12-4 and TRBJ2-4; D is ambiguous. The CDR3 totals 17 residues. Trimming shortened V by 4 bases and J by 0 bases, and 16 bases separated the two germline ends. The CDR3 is CASSSRTLVVAKNIQYF. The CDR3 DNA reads TGTGCCAGCAGTTCCCGAACTCTAGTCGTAGCCAAAAACATTCAGTACTTC.

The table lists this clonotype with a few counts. The chain's CDR3 is CAWSVTRATQYF. The CDR3 region has the DNA TGTGCCTGGAGTGTAACTAGAGCTACGCAGTATTTT. The chain carries TRBV30 and TRBJ2-3, with a weak D call TRBD2 (5 bases). Germline CDR1 GTSNPN, CDR2 SVGIG (reference sequence). V lost 0 bases to trimming and J lost 8 bases, with 9 bases between them. The CDR3 consists of 12 residues.

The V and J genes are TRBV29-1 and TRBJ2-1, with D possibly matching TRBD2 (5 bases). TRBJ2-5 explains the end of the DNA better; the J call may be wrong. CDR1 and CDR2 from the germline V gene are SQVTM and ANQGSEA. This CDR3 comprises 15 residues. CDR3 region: CSVEYGSLERETQYF. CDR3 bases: TGCAGCGTTGAGTACGGGTCTCTAGAGCGGGAGACCCAGTACTTC.

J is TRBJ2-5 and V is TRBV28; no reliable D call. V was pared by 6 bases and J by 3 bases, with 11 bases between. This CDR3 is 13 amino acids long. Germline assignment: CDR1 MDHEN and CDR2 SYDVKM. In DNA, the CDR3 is TGTGCCAGCAGCTTTCAAATAAAAGAGACCCAGTACTTC. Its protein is CASSFQIKETQYF.